These T cell receptor beta chains were read from a single sample in a study of beta chain features in type 1 diabetes. Repertoires were generated with immunoSEQ multiplex PCR, while TCRdb's copy carries only in-frame clones and drops some. The table includes about 370,000 clones, roughly 16% detected once. Sequencing was done on a sample of naive CD4+ T cells from blood. The receptors originated from a woman aged 18 to 35 in good health. The CDR3 runs from the conserved cysteine through the conserved F or W. Fields, in order: CDR3 length, clone size, J gene, D gene, V gene, CDR3 DNA, CDR3 protein. The D gene is left open where the match is weak. Expanded clones are given a class, and other clones once, few, many or no size at all.

length: 13; size: few; J: TRBJ2-3; D: NA; V: TRBV7-9; DNA: TGTGCCAGCAGCCCAAGACAACCAGATACGCAGTATTTT; CDR3: CASSPRQPDTQYF
length: 12; size: NA; J: TRBJ1-1; D: NA; V: TRBV6-1; DNA: TGTGCCAGCAGCGTTAGTTACACTGAAGCTTTCTTT; CDR3: CASSVSYTEAFF
length: 14; size: few; J: TRBJ1-2; D: NA; V: TRBV25-1; DNA: TGTGCCAGCAGCTTGACAGGAGGATGGGATGGCTACACCTTC; CDR3: CASSLTGGWDGYTF
length: 11; size: few; J: TRBJ2-7; D: TRBD1; V: TRBV20-1; DNA: TGCAGTGCTGCCACAGGGGTCGAGCAGTACTTC; CDR3: CSAATGVEQYF
length: 12; size: NA; J: TRBJ2-7; D: TRBD1; V: TRBV10-3; DNA: TGTGCCATCAGGGAACAGGGGCACGAGCAGTACTTC; CDR3: CAIREQGHEQYF
length: 15; size: NA; J: TRBJ2-7; D: TRBD2; V: TRBV6-5; DNA: TGTGCCAGCAGTTATCGGACTAGCGGCCTGGGGGAGCAGTACTTC; CDR3: CASSYRTSGLGEQYF
length: 13; size: NA; J: TRBJ1-1; D: NA; V: TRBV29-1; DNA: TGCAGCGCCCTGACAGACATGAACACTGAAGCTTTCTTT; CDR3: CSALTDMNTEAFF
length: 16; size: few; J: TRBJ2-2; D: TRBD2; V: TRBV11-2; DNA: TGTGCCAGCAGCTTCATCGGCGGGAGCAGTACCGGGGAGCTGTTTTTT; CDR3: CASSFIGGSSTGELFF
length: 14; size: few; J: TRBJ2-1; D: NA; V: TRBV9; DNA: TGTGCCAGCAGCGTAGGTGGCAGGGCAGATGAGCAGTTCTTC; CDR3: CASSVGGRADEQFF
length: 14; size: NA; J: TRBJ2-5; D: NA; V: TRBV7-9; DNA: TGTGCCAGCAGCTTCGGACGGGGACAAGAGACCCAGTACTTC; CDR3: CASSFGRGQETQYF
length: 14; size: NA; J: TRBJ2-1; D: NA; V: TRBV5-1; DNA: TGCGCCAGCAGCTCCCCGGGCTCCTACAATGAGCAGTTCTTC; CDR3: CASSSPGSYNEQFF
length: 14; size: NA; J: TRBJ2-1; D: TRBD2; V: TRBV14; DNA: TGTGCCAGGACGACAGGCGGGGGGTACAATGAGCAGTTCTTC; CDR3: CARTTGGGYNEQFF
length: 15; size: NA; J: TRBJ2-7; D: TRBD1; V: TRBV30; DNA: TGTGCCTGGAGTACAACCGGGACAGGGAGTACCGGGCAGTACTTC; CDR3: CAWSTTGTGSTGQYF
length: 16; size: NA; J: TRBJ1-1; D: NA; V: TRBV25-1; DNA: TGTGCCAGCAGTAAAGCCGGAGCCTCAGGGCTCACTGAAGCTTTCTTT; CDR3: CASSKAGASGLTEAFF
length: 14; size: NA; J: TRBJ1-5; D: NA; V: TRBV30; DNA: TGTGCCTGCGCCAGACAGGACCTACGGCAGCCCCAGCATTTT; CDR3: CACARQDLRQPQHF
length: 15; size: NA; J: TRBJ1-1; D: NA; V: TRBV5-6; DNA: TGTGCCAGCAGCTTGTTCGGGGGAGTAACCACTGAAGCTTTCTTT; CDR3: CASSLFGGVTTEAFF
length: 13; size: few; J: TRBJ2-7; D: NA; V: TRBV30; DNA: TGTGCCTGTACCCGGGACATCCTTAACGAGCAGTACTTC; CDR3: CACTRDILNEQYF
length: 16; size: NA; J: TRBJ1-5; D: TRBD1; V: TRBV7-2; DNA: TGTGCCAGCAGCTTAAGGCGTGACAGGGGGCATCAGCCCCAGCATTTT; CDR3: CASSLRRDRGHQPQHF
length: 14; size: NA; J: TRBJ1-3; D: NA; V: TRBV7-6; DNA: TGTGCCAGCAGCTTGCAGGGATCTGGAAACACCATATATTTT; CDR3: CASSLQGSGNTIYF
length: 13; size: few; J: TRBJ1-2; D: NA; V: TRBV7-6; DNA: TGTGCCAGCAGCTTAGTCGGGTACTATGGCTACACCTTC; CDR3: CASSLVGYYGYTF
length: 16; size: NA; J: TRBJ1-4; D: NA; V: TRBV15; DNA: TGTGCCACCAGCAGAGATAACGGGGGTCGGCATGAAAAACTGTTTTTT; CDR3: CATSRDNGGRHEKLFF
length: 12; size: few; J: TRBJ2-7; D: TRBD2; V: TRBV30; DNA: TGTGCCTCGACCCGGGGAGGGGAGGGGCAGTACTTC; CDR3: CASTRGGEGQYF
length: 12; size: few; J: TRBJ1-2; D: NA; V: TRBV9; DNA: TGTGCCAGCCCCCCGGTGGACTATGGCTACACCTTC; CDR3: CASPPVDYGYTF
length: 11; size: few; J: TRBJ2-3; D: NA; V: TRBV7-9; DNA: TGTGCCAGCAGCCCGACAGATACGCAGTATTTT; CDR3: CASSPTDTQYF
length: 15; size: NA; J: TRBJ2-1; D: TRBD1; V: TRBV7-2; DNA: TGTGCCAGCACCCTTCGGGGACAGGTCTACAATGAGCAGTTCTTC; CDR3: CASTLRGQVYNEQFF
length: 11; size: NA; J: TRBJ2-5; D: NA; V: TRBV2; DNA: TGTGCCAGCAGCGCACTCGAGACCCAGTACTTC; CDR3: CASSALETQYF
length: 15; size: few; J: TRBJ1-5; D: TRBD1; V: TRBV25-1; DNA: TGTGCCAGCAGTGCCAGGACAGGGCTCAATCAGCCCCAGCATTTT; CDR3: CASSARTGLNQPQHF
length: 15; size: NA; J: TRBJ2-5; D: NA; V: TRBV7-9; DNA: TGTGCCAGCAGCTTAGCTGCGTTACGGGGAGAGACCCAGTACTTC; CDR3: CASSLAALRGETQYF
length: 14; size: few; J: TRBJ2-2; D: TRBD2; V: TRBV29-1; DNA: TGCAGCGTTGAAGATCAACTAGCGGCCGGGGAGCTGTTTTTT; CDR3: CSVEDQLAAGELFF
length: 13; size: few; J: TRBJ2-3; D: NA; V: TRBV27; DNA: TGTGCCAGCAGTTCCACACCATTTCTCACGCAGTATTTT; CDR3: CASSSTPFLTQYF
length: 15; size: few; J: TRBJ1-5; D: TRBD1; V: TRBV30; DNA: TGTGCCTGGAGTGTACCGACAGGGTGGCGCCAGCCCCAGCATTTT; CDR3: CAWSVPTGWRQPQHF
length: 16; size: few; J: TRBJ2-2; D: NA; V: TRBV7-2; DNA: TGTGCCAGCAGCTTAAGGGGGGGCACGAACACCGGGGAGCTGTTTTTT; CDR3: CASSLRGGTNTGELFF
length: 15; size: NA; J: TRBJ2-6; D: NA; V: TRBV5-1; DNA: TGCGCCAGCAGCCGGGGGGACACTGGGGCCAACGTCCTGACTTTC; CDR3: CASSRGDTGANVLTF
length: 15; size: few; J: TRBJ2-7; D: TRBD1; V: TRBV9; DNA: TGTGCCAGCAGCTCCCGGGACAGGGGCTCCTACGAGCAGTACTTC; CDR3: CASSSRDRGSYEQYF
length: 15; size: NA; J: TRBJ2-1; D: NA; V: TRBV11-2; DNA: TGTGCCAGCAGCCGGGACTCCAGCTCCTACAATGAGCAGTTCTTC; CDR3: CASSRDSSSYNEQFF
length: 16; size: few; J: TRBJ2-3; D: TRBD2; V: TRBV30; DNA: TGTGCCTGGAGTCCCGGACTAGCGGGAGGCACAGATACGCAGTATTTT; CDR3: CAWSPGLAGGTDTQYF
length: 12; size: few; J: TRBJ2-1; D: NA; V: TRBV7-3; DNA: TGTGCCAGCAGCTTAACTGGGGAGGAGCAGTTCTTC; CDR3: CASSLTGEEQFF
length: 14; size: NA; J: TRBJ2-3; D: TRBD1; V: TRBV28; DNA: TGTGCCAGCAGCCTCGGACAGGGTGCAGATACGCAGTATTTT; CDR3: CASSLGQGADTQYF
length: 15; size: NA; J: TRBJ2-1; D: NA; V: TRBV6-6; DNA: TGTGCCAGCAGTACGTACCGGGACTTGTACAATGAGCAGTTCTTC; CDR3: CASSTYRDLYNEQFF
length: 19; size: few; J: TRBJ2-1; D: TRBD2; V: TRBV28; DNA: TGTGCCAGCAGTTTATCCGGGCTAGCGGGAGGGCGCATACACAATGAGCAGTTCTTC; CDR3: CASSLSGLAGGRIHNEQFF
length: 15; size: NA; J: TRBJ2-1; D: TRBD1; V: TRBV6-1; DNA: TGTGCCAGCAACTCGGACAGGGGGCCCTACAATGAGCAGTTCTTC; CDR3: CASNSDRGPYNEQFF
length: 14; size: NA; J: TRBJ2-5; D: TRBD1; V: TRBV29-1; DNA: TGCAGCGTTGAGGGCGCAGGGGGTGGAGGGACCCAGTACTTC; CDR3: CSVEGAGGGGTQYF
length: 15; size: few; J: TRBJ1-5; D: TRBD1; V: TRBV30; DNA: TGTGCCTGGAGCCATGACAGGGGACTCAATCAGCCCCAGCATTTT; CDR3: CAWSHDRGLNQPQHF